This T cell receptor beta chain was sequenced in a study of OX40 agonist ivuxolimab in advanced cancers. Study-level background: Prior anti-PD-1, anti-PD-L1 or anti-CTLA-4 therapy did not bar entry, and about 38% had some. Study conclusions and caveats: Clonal expansion was seen in CD4+ and CD8+ blood T cells by week 6 at 0.1 to 3.0 mg/kg.

Turning to this clone: Its antigen is unidentified.

Only in-frame clones appear in the TCRdb table, and some are missing; sequencing was by immunoSEQ multiplex PCR. The table lists about 8,000 clones, around 89% of them singletons, with under 5% in the top ten. This CDR3 contains 14 residues. V shed 4 bases and J 3 bases; nucleotides not matched to a gene: 6. The germline CDR1 and CDR2 sequences are SQVTM and ANQGSEA. This TCR was recovered from an adult with an advanced solid tumor such as melanoma, head and neck, liver or kidney cancer. The sample was CD4+ or CD8+ T cells sorted from blood, taken in a trial of the OX40 agonist ivuxolimab. The rearrangement links TRBV29-1 to TRBJ2-3; TRBD2 matches 8 bases. The CDR3 DNA reads TGCAGCGTTGGAGGGACGGGGGGGACAGATACGCAGTATTTT. Amino acids: CSVGGTGGTDTQYF.